This T cell receptor (beta chain) is drawn from a study of T cell repertoires in cytomegalovirus infection (dated 2019 in TCRdb). As for the study more broadly: Because public TCR beta signatures pointed to carriage of CMV infection together with the matching HLA type, the HLA type of each donor mattered for the analysis. What the research found in general, with its limitations: In the ex vivo response, HLA-C-restricted CMV-specific TCR beta clonotypes were dominant, and in two of eight donors the single most frequent clonotype came from this HLA-C-restricted group. In both this cohort and an independent roughly 350-donor cohort, the cumulative frequency of public TCR beta family members distinguished carriers of CMV infection plus the relevant HLA type.

Note on this clonotype: Its specific antigen is unknown. No base qualities exist here, and no much larger clone lies one base off it.

The sample was run on an Illumina HiSeq 1500. TCRdb reprocessed the public reads (quality trimming at Q25 with fastp, clone calling with MiXCR) and kept in-frame beta chains. A single entry per CDR3 protein holds the most common genes and DNA from its merged rows. Across this sample there are fewer than 550,000 distinct CDR3 sequences, with around 32% seen only once. Together, the top ten hold roughly an eighth of the sample. For CDR1 and CDR2, the germline V gene (reference sequence) lists LNHDA and SQIVND. V trim: 3 bases; J trim: 4 bases; unmatched bases: 3. The CDR3 spans 15 residues, from the cysteine through the phenylalanine. The kept DNA is CDR3 alone, 45 bases in frame from the first base.

The chain couples TRBV19 to TRBJ2-1; 10 bases in between match TRBD2. This TCR was sampled from a human donor in good health (CMV status not recorded). Some clones in this sample may be carry-over from other donors' samples. Sequencing input: PBMCs. The CDR3 protein is CASSMYSGGYNEQFF. The nucleotide sequence is TGTGCCAGTAGTATGTATAGCGGGGGGTACAATGAGCAGTTCTTC. The variable domain in full, with residues beyond the CDR3 obtained from the reference TRBV19 and TRBJ2-1 genes, is DGGITQSPKYLFRKEGQNVTLSCEQNLNHDAMYWYRQDPGQGLRLIYYSQIVNDFQKGDIAEGYSVSREKKESFPLTVTSAQKNPTAFYLCASSMYSGGYNEQFFGPGTRLTVL.